Following are 13 T cell receptor beta chains from one sample sequenced in a study of cytomegalovirus exposure and HLA in healthy donors. The PCR used 60 Vbeta and 13 Jbeta primers. Sequencing was performed with immunoSEQ multiplex PCR; in TCRdb, only in-frame clones are kept and a portion is missing. Of around 150,000 clones in the sample, 75% to 85% were seen once. The sequencing sample was made of PBMCs. The receptor source for this set is a woman between 45 and 65 years old in good health and CMV-seropositive.

Points on this clone: Distinct nucleotide sequences in the sample also encode this CDR3. The V call is TRBV2, the J call TRBJ1-3; TRBD1 might be the D (5 bases). Germline CDR1 and CDR2: SNHLY and FYNNEI. The V end was cut by 1 base, the J end by 0 bases, with 10 bases between. The CDR3 spans 16 residues. DNA for the CDR3: TGTGCCAGCAGTGAAGGGGGCAGGTTCTCTGGAAACACCATATATTTT. It translates to CASSEGGRFSGNTIYF.

The chain employs TRBV5-4 and TRBJ1-1, with 8 bases matching TRBD1. Germline V gene sequence: CDR1 SGHNT, CDR2 YYREEE (reference sequence). The CDR3 has 13 residues. The junction had 6 bases not matched to a gene; V was cut back by 4 bases and J by 7 bases. The DNA for the CDR3 is TGTGCCAGCAGCGCCGGGACAGGCCTTGAAGCTTTCTTT. It encodes CASSAGTGLEAFF. The variable domain in full, with the rest retrieved from reference TRBV5-4 and TRBJ1-1, is ETGVTQSPTHLIKTRGQQVTLRCSSQSGHNTVSWYQQALGQGPQFIFQYYREEENGRGNFPPRFSGLQFPNYSSELNVNALELDDSALYLCASSAGTGLEAFFGQGTRLTVV.

The chain recombines TRBV27 with TRBJ2-3, with a tentative D call TRBD2 (5 bases). Deletions cut 2 bases from V and 2 bases from J, with 11 bases between. The CDR3 runs to 15 residues. Germline assignment: CDR1 MNHEY and CDR2 SMNVEV (reference sequence). CDR3 DNA: TGTGCCAGCAGTTTAAGCCGGGGATCCACAGATACGCAGTATTTT. Amino acid sequence: CASSLSRGSTDTQYF.

This clone was seen a handful of times. V is TRBV19 and J is TRBJ1-1, with unresolved D. Germline lookup yields CDR1 LNHDA and CDR2 SQIVND (reference sequence). Trimming cost V 2 bases and J 5 bases, with 9 bases left between them. The CDR3 is 13 residues long. The CDR3 sequence is CASSINRQTEAFF. Here the CDR3 DNA reads TGTGCCAGTAGTATAAACCGACAAACTGAAGCTTTCTTT.

The chain uses TRBV6-6 and TRBJ1-1; 7 bases map to TRBD1. The CDR3 spans 15 residues. Per the germline V gene, CDR1 is MNHNY and CDR2 is SVGAGI (reference sequence). J gave up 3 bases and V 4 bases, and 8 bases lay outside the gene matches. The CDR3, as DNA: TGTGCCAGCAGTTCATACCTGACAGGGCACACTGAAGCTTTCTTT. It encodes CASSSYLTGHTEAFF.

The gene calls are TRBV4-3 and TRBJ2-5, with 7 bases lining up with TRBD2. The J call may be in error: the DNA end matches TRBJ2-7 better. Germline CDR1 and CDR2: LGHNA and YSLEER. The CDR3 spans 16 residues. CDR3 amino acids: CASSQDGGDWSYEQYF. The CDR3 DNA is TGCGCCAGCAGCCAAGATGGGGGGGACTGGTCCTACGAGCAGTACTTC.

The chain couples TRBV28 to TRBJ1-1, with 7 bases that match TRBD1. The CDR3 totals 15 residues. Germline loops: CDR1 MDHEN, CDR2 SYDVKM. V lost 4 bases, J lost 1 base, and 6 bases stayed unmatched. CDR3 protein: CASSSPDRANTEAFF. The DNA of the CDR3 is TGTGCCAGCAGTTCCCCCGACAGGGCGAACACTGAAGCTTTCTTT.

This chain connects TRBV2 to TRBJ1-6; 8 nucleotides match TRBD1. The germline V gene encodes CDR1 SNHLY and CDR2 FYNNEI. Trimming cost V 6 bases and J 7 bases; bases outside gene matches: 14. The CDR3 has 17 residues. The CDR3 DNA reads as TGTGCCAGCAGCACCGGGACAGGCAATCTCCCGAATTCACCCCTCCACTTT. It specifies CASSTGTGNLPNSPLHF. Full variable domain (rest looked up from reference TRBV2 and TRBJ1-6): EPEVTQTPSHQVTQMGQEVILRCVPISNHLYFYWYRQILGQKVEFLVSFYNNEISEKSEIFDDQFSVERPDGSNFTLKIRSTKLEDSAMYFCASSTGTGNLPNSPLHFGNGTRLTVT.

The V call is TRBV15, the J call TRBJ1-3; D perhaps matches TRBD1 (5 bases). V lost 2 bases and J lost 2, with 13 bases in between. The CDR3 contains 16 residues. Germline CDR1 reads LNHNV; CDR2 reads YYDKDF (reference sequence). CDR3 sequence reads: CATSRPAGETGNTIYF. DNA for the CDR3: TGTGCCACCAGCAGACCCGCGGGGGAAACTGGAAACACCATATATTTT.

A few counts support this clone. The chain has TRBV28 and TRBJ1-3, with D maybe TRBD1 (5 bases). The germline gives CDR1 MDHEN, CDR2 SYDVKM. Trimming shortened V by 6 bases and J by 0 bases, and 15 bases separated the two germline ends. This CDR3 has 16 residues. The CDR3 sequence: CASRSWGVSSGNTIYF. The DNA for the CDR3 is TGTGCCAGCAGGTCCTGGGGGGTGAGCTCTGGAAACACCATATATTTT.

This clone was detected a few times. The rearrangement uses TRBV9 and TRBJ2-5; 9 nucleotides agree with TRBD1. From germline, CDR1 is SGDLS and CDR2 YYNGEE. The J segment lost 5 bases and the V segment lost 4 bases, leaving 9 bases of the junction unmatched. This CDR3 contains 15 residues. CDR3 residues: CASSIETGGGETQYF. The CDR3 region has the DNA TGTGCCAGCAGCATCGAGACAGGGGGAGGGGAGACCCAGTACTTC.

V and J are TRBV27 and TRBJ2-2, with D possibly matching TRBD2 (6 bases). V was cut by 1 base and J by 1 base, with 10 bases left in between. The V gene's germline CDR1 is MNHEY and CDR2 SMNVEV (reference sequence). This CDR3 is built from 16 residues. The CDR3 DNA sequence: TGTGCCAGCAGTTTATGGTTGGGGGGGAACACCGGGGAGCTGTTTTTT. Amino acid sequence: CASSLWLGGNTGELFF.

V usage is TRBV2 and J usage is TRBJ1-5, with TRBD1 matching over 7 bases. Germline V gene sequence: CDR1 SNHLY, CDR2 FYNNEI. Unmatched junction bases numbered 2, after V lost 7 bases and J lost 2 bases. The CDR3 consists of 13 residues. The DNA of the CDR3 is TGTGCCAGCAATGACAGGGGCAATCAGCCCCAGCATTTT. Translated: CASNDRGNQPQHF.